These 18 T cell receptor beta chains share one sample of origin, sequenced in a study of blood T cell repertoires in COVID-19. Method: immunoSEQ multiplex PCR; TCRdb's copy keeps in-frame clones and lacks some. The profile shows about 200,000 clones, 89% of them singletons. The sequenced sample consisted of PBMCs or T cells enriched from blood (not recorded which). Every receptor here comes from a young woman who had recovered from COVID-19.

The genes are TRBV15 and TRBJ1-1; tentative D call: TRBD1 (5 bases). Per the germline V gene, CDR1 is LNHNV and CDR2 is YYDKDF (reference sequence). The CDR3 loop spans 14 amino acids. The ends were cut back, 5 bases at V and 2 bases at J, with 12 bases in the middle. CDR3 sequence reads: CATSPRDFNTEAFF. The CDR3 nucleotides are TGTGCCACCAGCCCCCGGGACTTTAACACTGAAGCTTTCTTT. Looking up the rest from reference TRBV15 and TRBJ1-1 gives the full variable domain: DAMVIQNPRYQVTQFGKPVTLSCSQTLNHNVMYWYQQKSSQAPKLLFHYYDKDFNNEADTPDNFQSRRPNTSFCFLDIRSPGLGDTAMYLCATSPRDFNTEAFFGQGTRLTVV.

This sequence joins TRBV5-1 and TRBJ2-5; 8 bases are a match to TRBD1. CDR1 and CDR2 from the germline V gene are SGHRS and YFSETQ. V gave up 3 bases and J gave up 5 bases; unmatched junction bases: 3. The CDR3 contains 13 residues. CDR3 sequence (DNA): TGCGCCAGCAGCTCAGGGGGCAGTGAGACCCAGTACTTC. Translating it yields CASSSGGSETQYF.

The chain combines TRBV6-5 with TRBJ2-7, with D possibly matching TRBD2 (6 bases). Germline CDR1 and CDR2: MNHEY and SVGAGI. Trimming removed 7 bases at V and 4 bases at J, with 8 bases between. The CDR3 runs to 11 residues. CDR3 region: CASTGTYEQYF. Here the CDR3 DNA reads TGTGCCAGCACCGGGACTTACGAGCAGTACTTC.

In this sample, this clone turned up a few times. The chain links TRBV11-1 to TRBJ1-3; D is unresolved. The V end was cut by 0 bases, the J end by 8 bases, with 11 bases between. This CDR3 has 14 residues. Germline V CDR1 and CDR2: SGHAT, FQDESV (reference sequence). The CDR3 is CASSLAGGPDTIYF. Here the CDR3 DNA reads TGTGCCAGCAGCTTAGCTGGAGGTCCGGACACCATATATTTT.

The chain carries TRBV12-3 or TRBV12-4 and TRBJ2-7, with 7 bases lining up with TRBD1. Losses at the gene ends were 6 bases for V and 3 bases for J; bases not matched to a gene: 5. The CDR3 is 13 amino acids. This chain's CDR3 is CASSLGQRYEQYF. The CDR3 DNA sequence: TGTGCCAGCAGCCTGGGACAGCGCTACGAGCAGTACTTC.

The chain's CDR3 is CASSMPGLAGPDHNEQFF. The CDR3 nucleotides are TGTGCCAGTAGTATGCCGGGACTAGCGGGGCCCGACCACAATGAGCAGTTCTTC. V gene TRBV19 combines with J gene TRBJ2-1, with 13 bases aligning to TRBD2. Losses at the gene ends were 3 bases for V and 5 bases for J; bases not matched to a gene: 10. Germline CDR1 reads LNHDA; CDR2 reads SQIVND (reference sequence). The CDR3 has 18 residues.

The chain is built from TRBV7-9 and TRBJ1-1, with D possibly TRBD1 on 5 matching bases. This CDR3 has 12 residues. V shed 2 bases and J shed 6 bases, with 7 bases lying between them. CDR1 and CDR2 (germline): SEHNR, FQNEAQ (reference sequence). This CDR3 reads CASSLRGPEAFF. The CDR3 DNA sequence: TGTGCCAGCAGCTTAAGGGGTCCTGAAGCTTTCTTT.

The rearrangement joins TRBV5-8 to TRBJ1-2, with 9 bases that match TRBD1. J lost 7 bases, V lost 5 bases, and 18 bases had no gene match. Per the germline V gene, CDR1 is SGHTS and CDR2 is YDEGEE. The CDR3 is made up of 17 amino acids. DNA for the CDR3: TGTGCCAGCAGTCCAGTTTACAGGGGGCGCGGGTTCCTTGGCTACACCTTC. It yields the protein CASSPVYRGRGFLGYTF.

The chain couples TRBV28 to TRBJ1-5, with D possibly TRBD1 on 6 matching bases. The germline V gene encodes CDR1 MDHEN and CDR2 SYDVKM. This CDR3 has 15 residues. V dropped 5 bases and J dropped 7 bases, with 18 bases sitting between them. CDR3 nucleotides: TGTGCCAGCAGTCCGCCACAGGGCTCACGCCAGCCCCAGCATTTT. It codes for CASSPPQGSRQPQHF.

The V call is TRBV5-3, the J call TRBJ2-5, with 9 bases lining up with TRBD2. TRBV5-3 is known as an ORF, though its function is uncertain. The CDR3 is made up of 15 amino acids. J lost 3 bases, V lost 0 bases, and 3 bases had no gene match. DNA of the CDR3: TGTGCCAGAAGCTTGGAGGGCGGGGGGGAAGAGACCCAGTACTTC. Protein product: CARSLEGGGEETQYF.

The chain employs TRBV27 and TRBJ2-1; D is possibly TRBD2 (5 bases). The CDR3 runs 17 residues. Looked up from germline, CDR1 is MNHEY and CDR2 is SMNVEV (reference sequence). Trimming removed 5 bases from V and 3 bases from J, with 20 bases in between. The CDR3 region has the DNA TGTGCCAGCAGTACAATTAGCGTTCGGGGTAGCTACAATGAGCAGTTCTTC. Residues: CASSTISVRGSYNEQFF.

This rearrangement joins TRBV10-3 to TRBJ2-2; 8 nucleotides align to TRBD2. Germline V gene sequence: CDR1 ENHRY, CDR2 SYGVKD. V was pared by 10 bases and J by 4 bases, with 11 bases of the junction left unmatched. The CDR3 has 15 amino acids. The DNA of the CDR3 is TGTGCCACGGCTCCGGCCGGGACTAGCACCGGGGAGCTGTTTTTT. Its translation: CATAPAGTSTGELFF.

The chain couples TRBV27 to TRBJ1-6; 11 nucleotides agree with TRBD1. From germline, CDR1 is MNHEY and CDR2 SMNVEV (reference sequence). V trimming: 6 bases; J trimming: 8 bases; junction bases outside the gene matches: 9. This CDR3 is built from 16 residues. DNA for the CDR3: TGTGCCAGCAGGAAGGAGGACAGGGGGCTATATTCACCCCTCCACTTT. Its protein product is CASRKEDRGLYSPLHF.

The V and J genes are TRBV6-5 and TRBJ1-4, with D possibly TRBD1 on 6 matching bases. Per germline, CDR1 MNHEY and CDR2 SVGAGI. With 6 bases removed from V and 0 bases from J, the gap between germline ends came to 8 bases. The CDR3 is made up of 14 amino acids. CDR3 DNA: TGTGCCAGCAGCCCAGGGGCAACTAATGAAAAACTGTTTTTT. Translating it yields CASSPGATNEKLFF.

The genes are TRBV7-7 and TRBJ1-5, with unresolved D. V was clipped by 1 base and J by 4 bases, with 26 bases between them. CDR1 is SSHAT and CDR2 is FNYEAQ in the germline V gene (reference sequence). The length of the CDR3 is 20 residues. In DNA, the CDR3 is TGTGCCAGCAGCTTAGGTAGAGACACCTCCTATTCAGAAGATAATCAGCCCCAGCATTTT. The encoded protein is CASSLGRDTSYSEDNQPQHF.

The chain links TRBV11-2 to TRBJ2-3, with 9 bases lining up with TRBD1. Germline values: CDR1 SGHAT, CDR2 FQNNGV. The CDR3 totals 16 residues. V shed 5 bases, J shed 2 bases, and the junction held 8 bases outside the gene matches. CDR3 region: CASSPRTGEITDTQYF. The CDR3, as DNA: TGTGCCAGCAGCCCACGGACAGGGGAGATCACAGATACGCAGTATTTT.

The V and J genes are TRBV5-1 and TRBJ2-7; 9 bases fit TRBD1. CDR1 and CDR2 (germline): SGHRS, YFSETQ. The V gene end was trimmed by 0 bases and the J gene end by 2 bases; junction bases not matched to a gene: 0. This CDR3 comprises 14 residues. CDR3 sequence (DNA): TGCGCCAGCAGCTTGGGGGACAGGGCCTACGAGCAGTACTTC. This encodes CASSLGDRAYEQYF. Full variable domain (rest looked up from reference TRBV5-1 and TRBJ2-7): KAGVTQTPRYLIKTRGQQVTLSCSPISGHRSVSWYQQTPGQGLQFLFEYFSETQRNKGNFPGRFSGRQFSNSRSEMNVSTLELGDSALYLCASSLGDRAYEQYFGPGTRLTVT.

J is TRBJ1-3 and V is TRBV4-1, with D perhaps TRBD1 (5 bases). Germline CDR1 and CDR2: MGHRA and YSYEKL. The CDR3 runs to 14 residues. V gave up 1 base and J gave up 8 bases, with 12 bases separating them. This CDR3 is CASSQGAGRDTIYF. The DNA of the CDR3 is TGCGCCAGCAGCCAAGGGGCAGGGAGGGACACCATATATTTT.